This TCR beta chain emerged from a study of blood T cell repertoires in COVID-19. Overall study: Italy, Spain and the United States were the sources of the convalescent and acute COVID-19 samples. Sample material is recorded as cDNA or gDNA derived from T cells, B-cell-depleted T cells, or PBMCs.

CDR3 length equals 15 residues. Germline loops: CDR1 MRHNA, CDR2 SNTAGT. V was shortened by 0 bases and J by 0 bases, with 5 bases between the two germline ends. Authors' methods: By means of reference gene primer amplification, nucleated cell counts were estimated. Repertoires were generated with immunoSEQ multiplex PCR, while TCRdb's copy carries only in-frame clones and drops some. That table gives V, J and clone size, and the DNA gave D and trimming. The data contain roughly 100,000 clones, about 85% of them singletons. This chain joins TRBV6-4 and TRBJ2-2; D is ambiguous. The sequence came from a man over 45 with active COVID-19. Sequenced: peripheral blood. The CDR3 loop is CASSDSATNTGELFF. The CDR3 DNA reads TGTGCCAGCAGTGACTCGGCAACGAACACCGGGGAGCTGTTTTTT.